This TCR beta chain emerged from a study of blood T cell repertoires in COVID-19. In the study overall: The United States, Italy and Spain supplied acute and convalescent COVID-19 samples.

In the authors' methods: Estimation of nucleated cell counts relied on the amplification of reference gene primers. TCRdb's table, derived via immunoSEQ multiplex PCR, lists solely in-frame clones and lacks some. V and J calls and clone size come straight from that table; D and trimming were deduced from the DNA. The sample records 35,000 to 50,000 clones, about 85% being singletons. What was sequenced was peripheral blood. The receptor comes from an older woman in a cohort sampled during active COVID-19.

DNA for the CDR3: TGTGCCAGCAGCCCTGGACGGGGTAGCAATCAGCCCCAGCATTTT. Its protein product is CASSPGRGSNQPQHF. This rearrangement joins TRBV7-8 to TRBJ1-5; no definite D call. Trimming cost V 5 bases and J 0 bases, with 11 bases left between them. The CDR3 is made up of 15 amino acids. The germline V gene has CDR1 SGHVS and CDR2 FQNEAQ.